A single sample is the source of the 23 T cell receptor beta chains below, sequenced in a study of cytomegalovirus exposure and HLA in healthy donors (dated by TCRdb to about 2017). The method was the immunoSEQ multiplex PCR assay. TCRdb provides this immuneACCESS table in a form limited to in-frame rearrangements. Some clones are lacking; in checked studies, under half of them reflect an unresolved V gene, and why the rest are absent is not known. The sample has 230,000 or so clones on record, around 88% of them singletons. Around 3% of the sample is in the top ten clones. Sequencing used PBMCs. The receptors here all came from a woman aged 18-29 years in good health and CMV-seronegative.

The chain links TRBV19 to TRBJ1-1; TRBD1 is a possible D gene (5 bases). Germline CDR1 and CDR2: LNHDA and SQIVND (reference sequence). This CDR3 spans 13 amino acids. Between the trimmed V and J ends, which lost 5 bases and 5 bases, there was a span of 12 bases. Here the CDR3 reads CASSSRDGTEAFF. The CDR3 coding sequence is TGTGCCAGTAGTTCCAGGGATGGGACTGAAGCTTTCTTT.

The CDR3: CAISESGDGNEKLFF. The CDR3 DNA sequence: TGTGCCATCAGTGAGTCAGGAGACGGCAATGAAAAACTGTTTTTT. This chain connects TRBV10-3 to TRBJ1-4; D uncertain. Germline lookup yields CDR1 ENHRY and CDR2 SYGVKD. The CDR3 length is 15 residues. Trimming pared 0 bases from V and 5 bases from J, leaving 10 bases between.

CDR3 amino acids: CASSLFSGVRTYGYTF. CDR3 nucleotides: TGTGCCAGCAGTTTATTCTCGGGAGTCCGCACCTATGGCTACACCTTC. The genes are TRBV28 and TRBJ1-2, with unresolved D. CDR1 MDHEN and CDR2 SYDVKM come from the germline V gene. The CDR3 covers 16 residues. V shed 1 base and J shed 4 bases, with 16 bases lying between them.

The chain links TRBV18 to TRBJ2-5, with a weak D call TRBD2 (6 bases). CDR1 is KGHSH and CDR2 is LQKENI in the germline V gene. The CDR3 is made up of 14 amino acids. The V end lost 2 bases, the J end lost 3 bases, and 10 bases lay between the germline ends. CDR3 nucleotides: TGTGCCAGCTCACCATCTAGCGCTAAAGAGACCCAGTACTTC. It specifies CASSPSSAKETQYF. The full variable domain, rest sourced from reference TRBV18 and TRBJ2-5, is NAGVMQNPRHLVRRRGQEARLRCSPMKGHSHVYWYRQLPEEGLKFMVYLQKENIIDESGMPKERFSAEFPKEGPSILRIQQVVRGDSAAYFCASSPSSAKETQYFGPGTRLLVL.

The rearrangement uses TRBV9 and TRBJ2-1; 13 nucleotides align to TRBD2. Germline V gene lookup returns CDR1 SGDLS and CDR2 YYNGEE. This CDR3 spans 16 amino acids. V lost 4 bases and J lost 6; bases outside the gene matches: 7. The CDR3 loop is CASSRTSGRGVNEQFF. As DNA, the CDR3 is TGTGCCAGCAGCCGGACTAGCGGGAGAGGTGTCAATGAGCAGTTCTTC.

CDR3 nucleotide sequence: TGTGCCAGCAGTCTAGGACTAGCTTCCTACGAGCAGTACTTC. It codes for CASSLGLASYEQYF. The chain links TRBV28 to TRBJ2-7; TRBD2 matches at 8 bases. Germline values: CDR1 MDHEN, CDR2 SYDVKM. This CDR3 is built from 14 residues. V shed 5 bases, J shed 1 base, and the junction held 4 bases outside the gene matches.

The chain uses TRBV5-1 and TRBJ1-2, with a weak D call TRBD1 (6 bases). CDR1 is SGHRS, CDR2 YFSETQ, per germline. The CDR3 totals 16 residues. The V gene lost 3 bases and the J gene lost 3 bases, with 18 bases spanning the gap. The CDR3 sequence: CASSSAPGGAHYGYTF. CDR3 coding DNA: TGCGCCAGCAGCTCCGCGCCGGGGGGGGCTCACTATGGCTACACCTTC.

The genes are TRBV27 and TRBJ2-7; TRBD2 agrees at 10 bases. After removal of 6 bases from V and 5 bases from J, the junction contained 7 bases not matched to a gene. The CDR3 is 14 residues long. The germline V gene has CDR1 MNHEY and CDR2 SMNVEV (reference sequence). CDR3 sequence (DNA): TGTGCCAGCAGGGCTAGCGGGAGATTGCACGAGCAGTACTTC. Protein: CASRASGRLHEQYF.

A single count supports this clone. The gene calls are TRBV6-5 and TRBJ2-7, with 8 nucleotides matching TRBD1. CDR3 length equals 12 residues. CDR1 and CDR2 (germline): MNHEY, SVGAGI. The trim removed 4 bases at V and 5 bases at J, leaving 1 base unmatched. The CDR3 bases are TGTGCCAGCAGTTCAGGGGGCGACGAGCAGTACTTC. Translating it yields CASSSGGDEQYF.

V is TRBV27 and J is TRBJ1-1; D is possibly TRBD1 (5 bases). CDR1 is MNHEY, CDR2 SMNVEV, per germline (reference sequence). The CDR3 totals 16 residues. Trimming took 4 bases from V and 1 from J, leaving 16 bases between them. CDR3: CASSSVSGMWNTEAFF. The CDR3 coding sequence is TGTGCCAGCAGTTCAGTTTCAGGGATGTGGAACACTGAAGCTTTCTTT.

Only one count was recorded for this clone. This chain connects TRBV4-1 to TRBJ2-7, with D perhaps matching TRBD2 (5 bases). With 0 bases removed from V and 0 bases from J, the gap between germline ends came to 9 bases. The CDR3 consists of 15 residues. Germline V lookup: CDR1 MGHRA, CDR2 YSYEKL. CDR3 sequence (DNA): TGCGCCAGCAGCCAAGAGTTGGGGAGCTCCTACGAGCAGTACTTC. This codes for CASSQELGSSYEQYF.

The rearrangement joins TRBV29-1 to TRBJ2-7; tentatively, D is TRBD2 (6 bases). The CDR3 runs 13 residues. CDR1 is SQVTM, CDR2 ANQGSEA, per germline. The V end was cut by 3 bases, the J end by 1 base, with 10 bases between. CDR3 sequence (DNA): TGCAGCGTTGAGGCCGGGGGATCCTACGAGCAGTACTTC. Residues: CSVEAGGSYEQYF.

The CDR3 loop is CASSLEPSGRAYEQYF. As DNA, the CDR3 is TGTGCCAGCAGCTTAGAACCTAGCGGGAGGGCCTACGAGCAGTACTTC. This chain links TRBV7-4 with TRBJ2-7, with TRBD2 identical over 12 bases. Germline trimming cut 1 base from V and 2 bases from J; bases unmatched to any gene: 3. The germline V gene encodes CDR1 SGHVT and CDR2 SQSDAQ. This CDR3 is 16 amino acids long.

The J gene is TRBJ2-1, the V gene TRBV2, with 8 bases matching TRBD1. J lost 2 bases, V lost 2 bases, and 2 bases had no gene match. The CDR3 extends over 15 amino acids. Germline lookup yields CDR1 SNHLY and CDR2 FYNNEI. The CDR3 here is CASSERQGPYNEQFF. The DNA of the CDR3 is TGTGCCAGCAGTGAACGACAGGGGCCCTACAATGAGCAGTTCTTC. The full variable domain, completed using reference TRBV2 and TRBJ2-1, is EPEVTQTPSHQVTQMGQEVILRCVPISNHLYFYWYRQILGQKVEFLVSFYNNEISEKSEIFDDQFSVERPDGSNFTLKIRSTKLEDSAMYFCASSERQGPYNEQFFGPGTRLTVL.

V gene TRBV6-5 combines with J gene TRBJ2-1, with 10 bases that match TRBD2. V was clipped by 10 bases and J by 3 bases; unmatched bases: 6. In germline, CDR1 is MNHEY, CDR2 SVGAGI. The CDR3 is 14 residues long. Here the CDR3 DNA reads TGTGCCATCTCTAGCGGGAGAGACTACAATGAGCAGTTCTTC. Residues: CAISSGRDYNEQFF.

This chain joins TRBV2 and TRBJ1-1; D is possibly TRBD1 (6 bases). V was pared by 6 bases and J by 4 bases, with 24 bases between. Germline CDR1 SNHLY, CDR2 FYNNEI. The CDR3 runs 17 residues. The CDR3 loop is CASRDLGAGVFGTEAFF. The CDR3 DNA reads as TGTGCCAGCAGAGATCTGGGGGCAGGGGTATTCGGCACTGAAGCTTTCTTT.

This clone was counted between two and nine times. The V and J genes are TRBV10-1 and TRBJ2-7, with 8 positions matching TRBD1. Germline V gene lookup returns CDR1 WNHNN and CDR2 SYGVQD (reference sequence). The CDR3 covers 13 residues. The V segment lost 6 bases and the J segment 6 bases; nucleotides outside the gene matches: 7. This chain's CDR3 is CASSPTGAGEQYF. The CDR3 DNA sequence: TGCGCCAGCAGCCCGACAGGGGCTGGCGAGCAGTACTTC.

The J gene is TRBJ2-3, the V gene TRBV27, with 8 bases aligning to TRBD2. The CDR3 spans 17 residues. CDR1 is MNHEY and CDR2 is SMNVEV in the germline V gene (reference sequence). V lost 4 bases and J lost 4; bases outside the gene matches: 13. In DNA, the CDR3 is TGTGCCAGCAGTTCCTCTAGTCCAGCGGGGGTACCAGATACGCAGTATTTT. It encodes CASSSSSPAGVPDTQYF.

The V and J genes are TRBV4-2 and TRBJ2-1; 11 bases fit TRBD2. The CDR3 spans 14 residues. The V and J ends lost 0 bases and 16 bases, in that order; junction bases with no gene match: 8. Germline V CDR1 and CDR2: LGHNA, YNFKEQ. Written as DNA, the CDR3 is TGTGCCAGCAGCCAAGATCTAGCGGGAGGCTCGACCTTCTTC. Translated, it gives CASSQDLAGGSTFF.

This chain joins TRBV5-4 and TRBJ2-7; 7 bases fit TRBD1. Germline CDR1 is SGHNT and CDR2 is YYREEE (reference sequence). This CDR3 comprises 15 residues. Trimming cost V 4 bases and J 6 bases; bases outside gene matches: 13. CDR3 sequence: CASSPGQSLFLEQYF. The DNA for the CDR3 is TGTGCCAGCAGCCCGGGACAGTCCCTATTCCTCGAGCAGTACTTC.

V usage is TRBV30 and J usage is TRBJ2-3, with 11 positions matching TRBD2. V shed 2 bases, J shed 3 bases, and the junction held 10 bases outside the gene matches. The CDR3 totals 17 residues. Per germline, CDR1 GTSNPN and CDR2 SVGIG (reference sequence). CDR3 coding DNA: TGTGCCTGGAGTTCTAAACTAGCGGGAGTAATAACAGATACGCAGTATTTT. It codes for CAWSSKLAGVITDTQYF.

Concerning this clone itself: Different DNA sequences within this sample yield the same CDR3. The CDR3, as DNA: TGTGCCAGCAGTTCCGGACAGACTTACGAGCAGTACTTC. The encoded protein is CASSSGQTYEQYF. This chain links TRBV28 with TRBJ2-7, with D tentatively TRBD1 (6 bases). The V end lost 4 bases, the J end lost 4 bases, and 11 bases lay between the germline ends. The CDR3 contains 13 residues. Germline assignment: CDR1 MDHEN and CDR2 SYDVKM.

The chain employs TRBV28 and TRBJ1-5; D remains unclear. The CDR3 is made up of 16 amino acids. The V end was cut by 7 bases, the J end by 2 bases, with 18 bases between. Looked up from germline, CDR1 is MDHEN and CDR2 is SYDVKM. The CDR3 spells CASNEGTRRGNQPQHF. DNA of the CDR3: TGTGCCAGCAACGAGGGAACTCGAAGGGGCAATCAGCCCCAGCATTTT.